The clone carrying this TCR beta chain was observed many times. Its cognate antigen is unknown. The entry originates in a study of metastatic and nonmetastatic thyroid tumors. Study context: Blood and tumor or nodule tissue repertoires from malignant and benign thyroid patients were compared. Notes on the study in general: Compared with benign nodules, malignant thyroid tumors were reported to have significantly higher TCR beta diversity in both blood and tumor.

Original processing notes: Clinicopathological groups of papillary thyroid cancer showed CDR3 differences that were used to build a distant-metastasis classifier. MiXCR reprocessed the PCR reads for TCRdb. The authors' filters were not applied to this entry. The sample holds thousands of clones, approximately 18% seen once. All patients reached thyroid surgery having received no treatment beforehand. The CDR3 has 15 amino acids. V trimming: 3 bases; J trimming: 7 bases; junction bases outside the gene matches: 9. Looked up from germline, CDR1 is SGHKS and CDR2 is YYEKEE (reference sequence). Sequencing used adjacent normal tissue. The J gene is TRBJ2-1, the V gene TRBV5-5; 8 bases are a match to TRBD1. The TCR originated in a female donor with papillary thyroid cancer or a benign thyroid nodule (not recorded which). Some clones in this sample may be carry-over from other donors' samples. The CDR3 DNA sequence: TGTGCCAGCAGCTCTCTCCGGGACAGGCCAAATGAGCAGTTCTTC. Translating it yields CASSSLRDRPNEQFF.